A single sample is the source of the 30 T cell receptor beta chains below, sequenced in a study of identical twins. Each CDR3 protein is one row after TCRdb ran MiXCR on the 5' RACE reads. Found here are 200,000 to 250,000 distinct CDR3 sequences, about an eighth of them singletons; the top ten hold approximately 9.3%. The sequenced sample consisted of memory (CD45RO+) T cells sorted from blood. All receptors derive from a woman younger than 35 in good health.

This clonotype was seen more than once but under ten times. This chain connects TRBV3-1 to TRBJ2-4; 13 bases are a match to TRBD2. CDR3 length: 17 residues. CDR1 is LGHDT, CDR2 YNNKEL, per germline (reference sequence). V dropped 4 bases and J dropped 4; count of bases not matched to a gene: 7. CDR3: CASSRSVTSGGKNIQYF. In nucleotides, the CDR3 is TGTGCCAGCAGCCGATCCGTGACTAGCGGGGGGAAAAACATTCAGTACTTC.

This chain uses TRBV3-1 with TRBJ2-6; D is possibly TRBD1 (6 bases). The CDR3 length is 15 residues. Germline V CDR1 and CDR2: LGHDT, YNNKEL (reference sequence). V shed 11 bases and J shed 4 bases, with 18 bases lying between them. The chain's CDR3 is CASCQGGSGANVLTF. The CDR3 DNA follows: TGTGCCTCCTGCCAAGGGGGATCCGGGGCCAACGTCCTGACTTTC.

This chain joins TRBV5-4 and TRBJ2-5; D gene uncertain. Germline CDR1 SGHNT, CDR2 YYREEE (reference sequence). The CDR3 is 14 amino acids. V lost 4 bases, J lost 1 base, and 11 bases lay in between. CDR3: CASSPSGPQETQYF. The CDR3 DNA reads TGTGCCAGCAGCCCATCTGGGCCCCAAGAGACCCAGTACTTC.

The J gene is TRBJ2-1, the V gene TRBV20-1; D is uncertain. Between the trimmed V and J ends, which lost 0 bases and 0 bases, there was a span of 12 bases. CDR1 is DFQATT, CDR2 SNEGSKA, per germline (reference sequence). This CDR3 has 16 residues. The CDR3 protein is CSARDLRRGSYNEQFF. The CDR3 bases are TGCAGTGCTAGAGATCTCCGGAGAGGCTCCTACAATGAGCAGTTCTTC.

This clonotype was seen more than once but under ten times. The chain combines TRBV15 with TRBJ1-6; D call uncertain. The CDR3 sequence is 12 residues long. Germline V gene sequence: CDR1 LNHNV, CDR2 YYDKDF (reference sequence). V lost 0 bases and J lost 16, with 10 bases in between. The CDR3 is CATSRDIVGLHF. The CDR3 region has the DNA TGTGCCACCAGCAGAGATATAGTCGGTCTCCACTTT.

This clonotype was recorded at least ten times. The chain couples TRBV14 to TRBJ1-5, with D hard to call. Germline lookup yields CDR1 SGHDN and CDR2 FVKESK. This CDR3 has 13 residues. V lost 0 bases to trimming and J lost 4 bases, with 4 bases between them. The CDR3, as DNA: TGTGCCAGCAGCCAAGAGAGTAATCAGCCCCAGCATTTT. It is translated as CASSQESNQPQHF.

This clonotype came up a few times. The J gene is TRBJ2-2, the V gene TRBV5-6; D call uncertain. Deletions cut 0 bases from V and 5 bases from J, with 8 bases between. The CDR3 runs 14 residues. CDR1 SGHDT and CDR2 YYEEEE come from the germline V gene. The CDR3 sequence is CASSLEPSTGELFF. DNA for the CDR3: TGTGCCAGCAGCTTGGAGCCATCGACCGGGGAGCTGTTTTTT.

This clonotype was detected many times. This chain uses TRBV12-3 or TRBV12-4 with TRBJ2-1; a weak D match, TRBD1 (5 bases). Trimming stripped 10 bases from V and 4 bases from J, with 17 bases between. The CDR3 is made up of 14 amino acids. The CDR3 loop reads CATVLDSQYNEQFF. DNA for the CDR3: TGTGCCACTGTACTCGACAGCCAATACAATGAGCAGTTCTTC.

The chain is built from TRBV5-5 and TRBJ2-1; TRBD2 aligns across 7 bases. V was clipped by 1 base and J by 1 base; unmatched bases: 11. CDR1 is SGHKS, CDR2 YYEKEE, per germline (reference sequence). This CDR3 has 18 residues. The CDR3 sequence is CASSLMLTSAPSYNEQFF. Here the CDR3 DNA reads TGTGCCAGCAGCTTGATGCTTACTAGCGCACCGTCCTACAATGAGCAGTTCTTC.

The chain couples TRBV5-4 to TRBJ2-3; D gene ambiguous. V was clipped by 1 base and J by 2 bases, with 8 bases between them. Germline values: CDR1 SGHNT, CDR2 YYREEE (reference sequence). The CDR3 has 14 residues. The CDR3 DNA follows: TGTGCCAGCAGCTTGAAAAGGTTCACAGATACGCAGTATTTT. Translated: CASSLKRFTDTQYF. The whole variable domain, filled in from reference TRBV5-4 and TRBJ2-3, reads ETGVTQSPTHLIKTRGQQVTLRCSSQSGHNTVSWYQQALGQGPQFIFQYYREEENGRGNFPPRFSGLQFPNYSSELNVNALELDDSALYLCASSLKRFTDTQYFGPGTRLTVL.

This clonotype was seen more than once but under ten times. V gene TRBV20-1 combines with J gene TRBJ1-1; D unresolved. Trimming cost V 2 bases and J 8 bases, with 9 bases left between them. The CDR3 extends over 11 amino acids. Per germline, CDR1 DFQATT and CDR2 SNEGSKA (reference sequence). The CDR3 sequence is CSARKGHEAFF. As DNA, the CDR3 is TGCAGTGCTAGAAAGGGCCACGAAGCTTTCTTT.

A few counts support this clonotype. The chain links TRBV20-1 to TRBJ1-2, with D possibly TRBD1 on 5 matching bases. The CDR3 runs to 13 residues. V lost 1 base and J 3 bases, leaving 9 bases between the germline ends. Germline V gene sequence: CDR1 DFQATT, CDR2 SNEGSKA (reference sequence). CDR3 sequence reads: CSARAGTYYGYTF. As DNA, the CDR3 is TGCAGTGCTAGAGCCGGGACCTACTATGGCTACACCTTC.

The chain joins TRBV29-1 to TRBJ2-7; 7 bases fit TRBD2. Germline V gene data show CDR1 as SQVTM and CDR2 as ANQGSEA. Trimming took 2 bases from V and 7 from J; bases not matched to a gene: 14. The CDR3 has 15 amino acids. CDR3 sequence reads: CSVEKGGGSFREQYF. As DNA, the CDR3 is TGCAGCGTTGAAAAGGGAGGCGGGAGTTTTAGGGAGCAGTACTTC.

This clonotype was detected many times. This sequence joins TRBV5-1 and TRBJ1-1, with 7 bases lining up with TRBD1. There are 15 residues in the CDR3. J gave up 0 bases and V 2 bases, and 4 bases lay outside the gene matches. Germline CDR1 SGHRS, CDR2 YFSETQ. The DNA for the CDR3 is TGCGCCAGCAGCTTATCGGGACAGCTGAACACTGAAGCTTTCTTT. Protein product: CASSLSGQLNTEAFF.

This clonotype has a handful of counts. The V call is TRBV29-1, the J call TRBJ2-7; D might be TRBD2 (6 bases). CDR3 length: 19 amino acids. The germline gives CDR1 SQVTM, CDR2 ANQGSEA. V lost 4 bases to trimming and J lost 7 bases, with 35 bases between them. As DNA, the CDR3 is TGCAGCGTTGCCCCATTCACTAGCATCGGGGATACAGACCAGATAGAGCAGTACTTC. This translates into CSVAPFTSIGDTDQIEQYF.

This clonotype has at least ten counts. J is TRBJ2-5 and V is TRBV29-1; D uncertain. The germline V gene encodes CDR1 SQVTM and CDR2 ANQGSEA. V gave up 2 bases and J gave up 4 bases, with 2 bases separating them. CDR3 length equals 10 residues. Written as DNA, the CDR3 is TGCAGCGTTGAACGAGAGACCCAGTACTTC. It translates to CSVERETQYF.

The chain has TRBV4-1 and TRBJ1-1; D not certain. The CDR3 is 14 residues long. Trimming removed 0 bases from V and 6 bases from J, with 11 bases in between. The germline V gene encodes CDR1 MGHRA and CDR2 YSYEKL. CDR3 bases: TGCGCCAGCAGCCAAGATCCGCGGAGCCCTGAAGCTTTCTTT. Translated: CASSQDPRSPEAFF.

This clonotype was detected many times. This CDR3 reads CATSDSLNEQFF. The DNA of the CDR3 is TGTGCCACCAGTGATTCTTTGAATGAGCAGTTCTTC. The chain uses TRBV24-1 and TRBJ2-1; D gene ambiguous. Germline V gives CDR1 KGHDR, CDR2 SFDVKD. V was clipped by 2 bases and J by 7 bases, with 5 bases between them. The CDR3 runs 12 residues.

There are many counts of this clonotype. The V and J genes are TRBV5-4 and TRBJ2-7; no clear D. V lost 0 bases and J lost 3, with 7 bases in between. CDR3 length equals 13 residues. Per the germline V gene, CDR1 is SGHNT and CDR2 is YYREEE (reference sequence). For the CDR3, the DNA is TGTGCCAGCAGCTTGGAACGGAACTACGAGCAGTACTTC. Translation gives CASSLERNYEQYF.

This clonotype was recorded many times. CDR3 sequence: CSASLGLAVGQYF. The CDR3 DNA follows: TGCAGTGCTAGTTTGGGACTAGCGGTAGGGCAGTACTTC. The chain is built from TRBV20-1 and TRBJ2-7; 11 bases match TRBD2. The CDR3 sequence is 13 residues long. The junction had 7 bases not matched to a gene; V was cut back by 3 bases and J by 9 bases. Germline-derived CDR1 and CDR2 are DFQATT and SNEGSKA (reference sequence).

The chain couples TRBV4-3 to TRBJ2-3, with 9 positions matching TRBD2. V lost 5 bases to trimming and J lost 5 bases; unmatched junction nucleotides: 5. In germline, CDR1 is LGHNA, CDR2 YSLEER. There are 14 residues in the CDR3. The CDR3 region has the DNA TGCGCCAGCAGCTTGAGCGGGGGGCAAGATACGCAGTATTTT. Protein: CASSLSGGQDTQYF.

The chain couples TRBV4-1 to TRBJ1-2, with a weak D call TRBD1 (5 bases). Per germline, CDR1 MGHRA and CDR2 YSYEKL. There are 17 residues in the CDR3. V was pared by 0 bases and J by 7 bases, with 21 bases between. DNA for the CDR3: TGCGCCAGCAGCCAAGAATTCGGTGGCAGGGTTAGGAGTGGCTACACCTTC. Its protein product is CASSQEFGGRVRSGYTF.

V usage is TRBV20-1 and J usage is TRBJ2-1, with 10 positions matching TRBD2. CDR3 length equals 15 residues. Germline loops: CDR1 DFQATT, CDR2 SNEGSKA (reference sequence). V gave up 3 bases and J gave up 5 bases; unmatched junction bases: 7. The CDR3 loop reads CSASPPSGGDNEQFF. The CDR3 bases are TGCAGTGCTAGTCCCCCTAGCGGGGGTGACAATGAGCAGTTCTTC.

The CDR3 sequence is CASSQDKQGAAHEQYF. In DNA, the CDR3 is TGTGCCAGCAGCCAAGATAAACAGGGGGCAGCTCACGAGCAGTACTTC. The J gene is TRBJ2-7, the V gene TRBV4-2, with 9 bases matching TRBD1. CDR1 is LGHNA and CDR2 is YNFKEQ in the germline V gene. V gave up 0 bases and J gave up 5 bases; unmatched junction bases: 8. The CDR3 spans 16 residues.

This clonotype appeared a single time. The rearrangement uses TRBV6-5 and TRBJ2-3; 7 nucleotides match TRBD1. The V gene's germline CDR1 is MNHEY and CDR2 SVGAGI. J was trimmed by 5 bases and V by 2 bases; bases with no gene match: 7. This CDR3 comprises 15 residues. DNA of the CDR3: TGTGCCAGCAGTTACCCAGGGGGAGAGAGAGATACGCAGTATTTT. Its translation is CASSYPGGERDTQYF.

The chain carries TRBV6-2 or TRBV6-3 and TRBJ2-7, with D uncertain. Deletions cut 8 bases from V and 3 bases from J, with 11 bases between. From germline, CDR1 is MNHEY and CDR2 SVGEGT. The CDR3 extends over 12 amino acids. CDR3 in amino acids: CASLKGNYEQYF. The CDR3 region has the DNA TGTGCCAGCTTAAAGGGTAACTACGAGCAGTACTTC.

The CDR3 coding sequence is TGTGCCAGCAACGGGGGAGCCAAAAACATTCAGTACTTC. Encoded protein: CASNGGAKNIQYF. The chain recombines TRBV6-2 or TRBV6-3 with TRBJ2-4, with D possibly TRBD2 on 6 matching bases. Trimming removed 7 bases at V and 0 bases at J, with 7 bases between. The CDR3 covers 13 residues. Germline CDR1 is MNHEY and CDR2 is SVGEGT.

V gene TRBV11-2 combines with J gene TRBJ2-2; 7 nucleotides match TRBD1. Germline CDR1 SGHAT, CDR2 FQNNGV. The CDR3 extends over 15 amino acids. Losses at the gene ends were 6 bases for V and 7 bases for J; bases not matched to a gene: 11. The CDR3 DNA reads TGTGCCAGCAGTTGGGACAGTGGGACGTTCGGGGAGCTGTTTTTT. Protein product: CASSWDSGTFGELFF. The entire variable domain, with the rest obtained from reference TRBV11-2 and TRBJ2-2, is as follows: EAGVAQSPRYKIIEKRQSVAFWCNPISGHATLYWYQQILGQGPKLLIQFQNNGVVDDSQLPKDRFSAERLKGVDSTLKIQPAKLEDSAVYLCASSWDSGTFGELFFGEGSRLTVL.

This clonotype was recorded many times. The J gene is TRBJ1-1, the V gene TRBV27, with D possibly TRBD1 on 6 matching bases. The V gene's germline CDR1 is MNHEY and CDR2 SMNVEV (reference sequence). The germline V and J ends were trimmed by 3 bases and 0 bases, with 11 bases remaining between them. The CDR3 extends over 15 amino acids. Here the CDR3 DNA reads TGTGCCAGCAGTTTTACGGGGGGCTTGAACACTGAAGCTTTCTTT. It codes for CASSFTGGLNTEAFF.

There are many counts of this clonotype. The chain links TRBV6-2 or TRBV6-3 to TRBJ1-5; D possibly corresponds to TRBD1 (5 bases). V was trimmed by 6 bases and J by 2 bases, leaving 14 bases between them. Germline V gene lookup returns CDR1 MNHEY and CDR2 SVGEGT. This CDR3 comprises 15 residues. CDR3 protein: CASRTGTGGNQPQHF. The CDR3 nucleotides read TGTGCCAGCAGAACCGGGACGGGAGGCAATCAGCCCCAGCATTTT.